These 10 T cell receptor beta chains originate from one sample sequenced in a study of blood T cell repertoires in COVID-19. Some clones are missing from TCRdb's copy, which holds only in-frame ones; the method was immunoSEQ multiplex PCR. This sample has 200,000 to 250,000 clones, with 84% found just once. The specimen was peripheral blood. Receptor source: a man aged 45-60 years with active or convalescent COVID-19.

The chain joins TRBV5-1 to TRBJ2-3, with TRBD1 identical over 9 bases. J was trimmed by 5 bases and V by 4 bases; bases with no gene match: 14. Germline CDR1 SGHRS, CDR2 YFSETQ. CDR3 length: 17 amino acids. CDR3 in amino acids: CASSLDDPGQGLDTQYF. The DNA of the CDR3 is TGCGCCAGCAGCCTGGACGACCCGGGACAGGGACTAGATACGCAGTATTTT. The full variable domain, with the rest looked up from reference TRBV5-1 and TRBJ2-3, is KAGVTQTPRYLIKTRGQQVTLSCSPISGHRSVSWYQQTPGQGLQFLFEYFSETQRNKGNFPGRFSGRQFSNSRSEMNVSTLELGDSALYLCASSLDDPGQGLDTQYFGPGTRLTVL.

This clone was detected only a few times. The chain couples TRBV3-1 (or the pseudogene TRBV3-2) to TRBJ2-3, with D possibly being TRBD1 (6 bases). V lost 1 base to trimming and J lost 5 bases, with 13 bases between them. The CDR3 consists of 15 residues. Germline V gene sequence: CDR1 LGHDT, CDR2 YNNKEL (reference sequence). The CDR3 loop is CASSQGWGLIDTQYF. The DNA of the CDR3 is TGTGCCAGCAGCCAAGGGTGGGGGCTGATAGATACGCAGTATTTT.

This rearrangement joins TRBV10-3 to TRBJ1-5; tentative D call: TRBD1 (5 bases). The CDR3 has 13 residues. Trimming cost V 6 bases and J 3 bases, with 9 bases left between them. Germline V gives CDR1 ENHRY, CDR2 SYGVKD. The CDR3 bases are TGTGCCATCAGACCGGGGGTCAATCAGCCCCAGCATTTT. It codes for CAIRPGVNQPQHF.

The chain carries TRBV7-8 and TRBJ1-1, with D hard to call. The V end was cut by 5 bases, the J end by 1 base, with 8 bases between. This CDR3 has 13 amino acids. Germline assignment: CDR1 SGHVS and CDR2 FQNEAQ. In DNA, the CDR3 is TGTGCCAGCAGCCTTCAGGAGAACACTGAAGCTTTCTTT. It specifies CASSLQENTEAFF.

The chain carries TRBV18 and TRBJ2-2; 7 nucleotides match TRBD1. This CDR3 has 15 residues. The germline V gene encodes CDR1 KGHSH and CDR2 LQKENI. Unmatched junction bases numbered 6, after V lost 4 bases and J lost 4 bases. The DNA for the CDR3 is TGTGCCAGCTCACTCACGACAGGGCTCACCGGGGAGCTGTTTTTT. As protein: CASSLTTGLTGELFF.

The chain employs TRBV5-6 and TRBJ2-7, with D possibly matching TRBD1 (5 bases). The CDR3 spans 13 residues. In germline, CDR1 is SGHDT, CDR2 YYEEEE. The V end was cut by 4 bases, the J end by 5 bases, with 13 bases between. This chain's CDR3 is CASSRWGSDEQYV. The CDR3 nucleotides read TGTGCCAGCAGCCGGTGGGGCAGCGACGAGCAGTACGTC.

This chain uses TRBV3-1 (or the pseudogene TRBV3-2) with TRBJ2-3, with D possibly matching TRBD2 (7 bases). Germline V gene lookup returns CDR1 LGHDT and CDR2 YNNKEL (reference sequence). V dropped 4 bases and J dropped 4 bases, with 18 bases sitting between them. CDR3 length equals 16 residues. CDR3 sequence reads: CASSPQWGGQSDTQYF. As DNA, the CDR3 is TGTGCCAGCAGCCCCCAGTGGGGGGGGCAGTCAGATACGCAGTATTTT.

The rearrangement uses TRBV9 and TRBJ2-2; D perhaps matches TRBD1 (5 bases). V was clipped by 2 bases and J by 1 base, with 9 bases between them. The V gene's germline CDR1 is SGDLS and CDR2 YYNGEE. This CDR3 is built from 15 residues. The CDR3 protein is CASSVGQGNTGELFF. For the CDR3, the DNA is TGTGCCAGCAGCGTGGGGCAGGGGAACACCGGGGAGCTGTTTTTT.

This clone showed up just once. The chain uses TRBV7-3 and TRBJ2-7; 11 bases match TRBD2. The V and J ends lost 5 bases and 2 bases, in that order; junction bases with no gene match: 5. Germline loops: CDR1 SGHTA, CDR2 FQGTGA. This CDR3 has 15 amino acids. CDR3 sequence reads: CASSPGLAATYEQYF. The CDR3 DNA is TGTGCCAGCAGCCCGGGACTAGCGGCGACCTACGAGCAGTACTTC.

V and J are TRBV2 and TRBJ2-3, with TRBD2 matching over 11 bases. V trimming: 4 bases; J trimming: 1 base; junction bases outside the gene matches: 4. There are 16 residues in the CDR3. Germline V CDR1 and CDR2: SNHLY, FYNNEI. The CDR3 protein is CASSAHSGGGTDTQYF. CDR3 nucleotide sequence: TGTGCCAGCAGTGCCCATAGCGGGGGGGGCACAGATACGCAGTATTTT.